One and the same sample provided the 7 T cell receptor beta chains below, sequenced in a study of T cells in Graves' hyperthyroidism and ophthalmopathy (dated by TCRdb to the late 2010s). The method was multiplex PCR. Sequencing was performed on an Illumina HiSeq 2000. The TCR beta CDR3 regions were amplified from RNA transcripts. The TCR CDR3 was subjected to a first round of RT-PCR using the HTBI primer set and the Qiagen OneStep RT-PCR kit. TCRdb ran its own pipeline on the public reads, namely fastp trimming at Q25 and MiXCR clone calling, and kept in-frame beta chains. Entries are consolidated by CDR3 protein sequence, retaining the most common genes and DNA. Recorded for this sample are 250,000 to 300,000 distinct CDR3 sequences; nearly 15% of them occurred a single time. The leading ten clones occupy more than 30% of the sample. Sequenced material: blood. The receptors shown here come from a woman in her forties or fifties with Graves' hyperthyroidism that later progressed to Graves' ophthalmopathy.

This clonotype came up many times. The V and J genes are TRBV4-2 and TRBJ2-3; 11 nucleotides agree with TRBD2. The germline V gene encodes CDR1 LGHNA and CDR2 YNFKEQ. J lost 5 bases, V lost 3 bases, and 4 bases had no gene match. This CDR3 comprises 15 residues. The CDR3 loop reads CASSQGLAEGDTQYF. DNA of the CDR3: TGTGCCAGCAGCCAGGGACTAGCGGAGGGAGATACGCAGTATTTT.

This clonotype was seen at least ten times. The rearrangement joins TRBV6-1 to TRBJ2-7; possibly TRBD2 for D (6 bases). The CDR3 extends over 14 amino acids. The ends were cut back, 6 bases at V and 2 bases at J, with 14 bases in the middle. The germline V gene has CDR1 MNHNS and CDR2 SASEGT. As DNA, the CDR3 is TGTGCCAGCAGCCCGGGACTCCAAACCTACGAGCAGTACTTC. This encodes CASSPGLQTYEQYF.

In this sample, this clonotype turned up many times. The V and J genes are TRBV28 and TRBJ1-4; D not resolved. Germline CDR1 is MDHEN and CDR2 is SYDVKM. The V and J ends lost 3 bases and 0 bases respectively, with 11 bases between them. The CDR3 sequence is 16 residues long. The CDR3 sequence: CASSLEGLATNEKLFF. The CDR3 coding sequence is TGTGCCAGCAGTTTGGAGGGCCTTGCAACTAATGAAAAACTGTTTTTT.

This clonotype was seen at least ten times. This chain joins TRBV12-5 and TRBJ2-1; 8 bases map to TRBD1. V was pared by 4 bases and J by 3 bases, with 2 bases of the junction left unmatched. The germline gives CDR1 LGHNT, CDR2 FRNRAP. This CDR3 region has 14 residues. The CDR3 protein is CASGSGTGYNEQFF. CDR3 DNA sequence: TGTGCTAGTGGTTCCGGGACAGGCTACAATGAGCAGTTCTTC.

This clonotype was seen many times. This chain uses TRBV25-1 with TRBJ1-2, with D unresolved. This CDR3 has 13 amino acids. V lost 2 bases to trimming and J lost 6 bases, with 10 bases between them. Germline assignment: CDR1 MGHDK and CDR2 SYGVNS. The chain's CDR3 is CASSEVTGDGYTF. The CDR3 DNA is TGTGCCAGCAGTGAAGTAACGGGTGATGGCTACACCTTC.

Notes on this clonotype: This may come from a read error, since a much larger clone is one base off. It is likely a read error, because the conserved phenylalanine at the end of the CDR3 is missing. The gene calls are TRBV11-2 and TRBJ2-7, with 7 bases identical to TRBD2. The CDR3 is 13 residues long. Germline CDR1 reads SGHAT; CDR2 reads FQNNGV. The DNA for the CDR3 is TGCGCCAGCAGCTCGCGGGAGTACTACGAGCAGTACATC. This gives the protein CASSSREYYEQYI.

This clonotype was counted many times. This chain links TRBV6-1 with TRBJ1-5; no clear D gene. V gave up 5 bases and J gave up 7 bases, with 12 bases separating them. CDR3 length: 13 residues. Germline loops: CDR1 MNHNS, CDR2 SASEGT. The CDR3 here is CASSPISGQPQHF. The CDR3 DNA follows: TGTGCCAGCAGTCCCATTTCCGGGCAGCCCCAGCATTTT.